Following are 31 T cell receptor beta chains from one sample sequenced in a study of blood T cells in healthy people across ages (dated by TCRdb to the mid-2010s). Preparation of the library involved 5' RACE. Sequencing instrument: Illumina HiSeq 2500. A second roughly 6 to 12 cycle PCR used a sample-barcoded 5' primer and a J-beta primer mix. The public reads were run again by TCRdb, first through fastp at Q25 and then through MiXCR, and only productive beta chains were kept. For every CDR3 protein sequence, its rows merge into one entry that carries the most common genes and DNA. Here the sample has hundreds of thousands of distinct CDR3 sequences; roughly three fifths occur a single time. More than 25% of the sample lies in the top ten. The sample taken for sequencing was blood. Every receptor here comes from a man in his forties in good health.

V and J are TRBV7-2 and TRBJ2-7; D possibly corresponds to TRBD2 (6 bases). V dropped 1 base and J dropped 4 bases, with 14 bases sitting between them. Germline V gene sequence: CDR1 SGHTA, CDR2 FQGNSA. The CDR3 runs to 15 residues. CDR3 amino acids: CASSLDGTPEYEQYF. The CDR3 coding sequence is TGTGCCAGCAGCTTAGATGGGACTCCAGAATACGAGCAGTACTTC.

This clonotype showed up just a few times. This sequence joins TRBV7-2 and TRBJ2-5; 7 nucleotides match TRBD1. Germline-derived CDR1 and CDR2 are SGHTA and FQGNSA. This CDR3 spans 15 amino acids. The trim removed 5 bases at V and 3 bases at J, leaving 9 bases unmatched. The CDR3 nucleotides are TGTGCCAGCAGCGAGGGGGCTAGAACGGAAGAGACCCAGTACTTC. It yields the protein CASSEGARTEETQYF.

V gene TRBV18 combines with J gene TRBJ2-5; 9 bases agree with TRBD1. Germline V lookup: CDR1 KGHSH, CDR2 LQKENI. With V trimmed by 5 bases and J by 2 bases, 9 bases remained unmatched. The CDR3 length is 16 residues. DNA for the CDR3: TGTGCCAGCTCAGCCATTTCGACAGGGGGACAAGAGACCCAGTACTTC. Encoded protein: CASSAISTGGQETQYF.

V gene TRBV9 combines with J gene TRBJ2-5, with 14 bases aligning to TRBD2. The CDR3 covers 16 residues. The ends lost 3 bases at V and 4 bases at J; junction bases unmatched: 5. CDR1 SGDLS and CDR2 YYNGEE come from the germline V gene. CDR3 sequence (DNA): TGTGCCAGCAGCGCGGGACTAGCGGGGGTCATAGAGACCCAGTACTTC. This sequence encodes CASSAGLAGVIETQYF.

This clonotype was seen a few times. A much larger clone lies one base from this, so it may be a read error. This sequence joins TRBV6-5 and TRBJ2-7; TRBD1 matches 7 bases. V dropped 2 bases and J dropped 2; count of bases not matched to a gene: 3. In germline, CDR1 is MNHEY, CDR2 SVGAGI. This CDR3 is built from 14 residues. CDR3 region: CASSYRGQTYEQYF. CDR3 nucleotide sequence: TGTGCCAGCAGTTACCGGGGACAGACCTACGAGCAGTACTTC.

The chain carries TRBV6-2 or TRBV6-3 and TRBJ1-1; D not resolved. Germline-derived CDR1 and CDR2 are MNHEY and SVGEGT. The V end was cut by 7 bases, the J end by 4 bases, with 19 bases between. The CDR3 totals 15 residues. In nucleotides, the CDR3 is TGTGCCAGCACCCACGGGCAGGTGTTAGTCACTGAAGCTTTCTTT. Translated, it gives CASTHGQVLVTEAFF.

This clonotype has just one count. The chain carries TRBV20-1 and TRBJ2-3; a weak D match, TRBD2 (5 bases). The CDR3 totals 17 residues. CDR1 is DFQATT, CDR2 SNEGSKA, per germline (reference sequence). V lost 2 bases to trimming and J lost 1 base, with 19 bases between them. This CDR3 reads CSARFFGDGKGTDTQYF. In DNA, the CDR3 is TGCAGTGCTAGATTTTTCGGGGATGGGAAGGGCACAGATACGCAGTATTTT.

DNA of the CDR3: TGCGCCAGCAGTACCGGGGTCGAGCAGTACTTC. Translating gives CASSTGVEQYF. The chain couples TRBV5-1 to TRBJ2-7; possible D gene TRBD2, 5 bases. The V and J ends lost 5 bases and 6 bases respectively, with 9 bases between them. CDR1 is SGHRS and CDR2 is YFSETQ in the germline V gene. CDR3 length: 11 residues.

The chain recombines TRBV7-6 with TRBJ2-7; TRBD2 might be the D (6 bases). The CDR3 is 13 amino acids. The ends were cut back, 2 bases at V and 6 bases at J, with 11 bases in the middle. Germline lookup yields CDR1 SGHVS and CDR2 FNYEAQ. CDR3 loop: CASSLYVRGEQYF. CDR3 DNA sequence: TGTGCCAGCAGCTTATATGTGCGGGGCGAGCAGTACTTC.

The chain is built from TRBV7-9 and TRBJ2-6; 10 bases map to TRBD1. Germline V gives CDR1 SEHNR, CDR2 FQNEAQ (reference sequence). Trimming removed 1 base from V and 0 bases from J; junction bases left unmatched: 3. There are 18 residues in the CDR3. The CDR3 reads CASSLGTGGTSGANVLTF. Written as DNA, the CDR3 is TGTGCCAGCAGCTTAGGGACAGGGGGAACCTCTGGGGCCAACGTCCTGACTTTC. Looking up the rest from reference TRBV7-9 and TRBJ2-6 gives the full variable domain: DTGVSQNPRHKITKRGQNVTFRCDPISEHNRLYWYRQTLGQGPEFLTYFQNEAQLEKSRLLSDRFSAERPKGSFSTLEIQRTEQGDSAMYLCASSLGTGGTSGANVLTFGAGSRLTVL.

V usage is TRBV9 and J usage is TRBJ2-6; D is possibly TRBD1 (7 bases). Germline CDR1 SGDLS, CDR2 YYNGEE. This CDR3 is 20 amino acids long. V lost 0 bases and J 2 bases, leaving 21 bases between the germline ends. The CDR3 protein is CASSVALLTGRLAGANVLTF. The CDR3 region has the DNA TGTGCCAGCAGCGTAGCCCTTTTGACAGGGAGGTTGGCTGGGGCCAACGTCCTGACTTTC.

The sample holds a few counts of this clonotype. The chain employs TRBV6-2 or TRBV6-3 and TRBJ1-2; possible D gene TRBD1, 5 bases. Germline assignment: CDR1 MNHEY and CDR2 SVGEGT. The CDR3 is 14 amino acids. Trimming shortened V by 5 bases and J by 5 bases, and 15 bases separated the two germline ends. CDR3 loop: CASSPHWGNYGYTF. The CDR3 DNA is TGTGCCAGCAGTCCGCATTGGGGGAATTATGGCTACACCTTC.

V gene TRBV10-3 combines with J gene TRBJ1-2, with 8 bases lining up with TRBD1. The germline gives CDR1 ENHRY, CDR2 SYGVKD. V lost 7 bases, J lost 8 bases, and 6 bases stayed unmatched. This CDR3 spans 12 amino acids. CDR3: CAIMGTGAGYTF. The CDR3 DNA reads TGTGCCATCATGGGGACAGGTGCCGGCTACACCTTC.

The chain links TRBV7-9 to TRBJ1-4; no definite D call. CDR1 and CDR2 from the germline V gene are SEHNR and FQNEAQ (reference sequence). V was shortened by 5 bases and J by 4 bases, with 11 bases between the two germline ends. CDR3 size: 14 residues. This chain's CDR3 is CASSEEDLNEKLFF. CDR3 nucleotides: TGTGCCAGCAGCGAAGAGGACCTTAATGAAAAACTGTTTTTT.

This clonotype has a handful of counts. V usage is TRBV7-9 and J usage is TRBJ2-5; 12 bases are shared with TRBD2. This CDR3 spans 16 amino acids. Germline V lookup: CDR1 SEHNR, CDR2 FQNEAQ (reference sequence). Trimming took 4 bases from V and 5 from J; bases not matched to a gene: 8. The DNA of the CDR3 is TGTGCCAGCAGCTCCCCGACTAGCGGGAGTTTGGAGACCCAGTACTTC. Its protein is CASSSPTSGSLETQYF. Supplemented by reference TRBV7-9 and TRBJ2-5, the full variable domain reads DTGVSQNPRHKITKRGQNVTFRCDPISEHNRLYWYRQTLGQGPEFLTYFQNEAQLEKSRLLSDRFSAERPKGSFSTLEIQRTEQGDSAMYLCASSSPTSGSLETQYFGPGTRLLVL.

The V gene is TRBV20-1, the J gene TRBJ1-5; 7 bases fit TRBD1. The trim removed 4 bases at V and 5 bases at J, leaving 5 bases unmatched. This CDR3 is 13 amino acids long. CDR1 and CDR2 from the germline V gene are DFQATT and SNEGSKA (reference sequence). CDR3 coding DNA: TGCAGTGCTACAGGGGGGGCGGATCAGCCCCAGCATTTT. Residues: CSATGGADQPQHF.

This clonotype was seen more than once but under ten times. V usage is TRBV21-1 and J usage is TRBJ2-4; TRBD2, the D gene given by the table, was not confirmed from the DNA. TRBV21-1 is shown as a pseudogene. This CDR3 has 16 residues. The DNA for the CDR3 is TGTGCCAGCAGCATGGCGGAGGGATCCTCCAAAAACATTCAGTACTTC. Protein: CASSMAEGSSKNIQYF.

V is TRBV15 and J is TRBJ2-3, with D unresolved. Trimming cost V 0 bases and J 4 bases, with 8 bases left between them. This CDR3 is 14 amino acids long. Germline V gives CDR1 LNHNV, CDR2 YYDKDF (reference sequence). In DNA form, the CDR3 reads TGTGCCACCAGCAGAGAGGCTGGCTCAGATACGCAGTATTTT. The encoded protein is CATSREAGSDTQYF. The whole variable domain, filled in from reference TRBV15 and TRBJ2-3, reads DAMVIQNPRYQVTQFGKPVTLSCSQTLNHNVMYWYQQKSSQAPKLLFHYYDKDFNNEADTPDNFQSRRPNTSFCFLDIRSPGLGDTAMYLCATSREAGSDTQYFGPGTRLTVL.

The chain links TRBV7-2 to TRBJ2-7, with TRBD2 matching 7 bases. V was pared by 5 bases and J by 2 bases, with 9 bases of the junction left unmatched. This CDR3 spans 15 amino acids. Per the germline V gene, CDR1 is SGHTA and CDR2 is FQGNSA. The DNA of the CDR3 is TGTGCCAGCAGCCCCCTCGGACTAGGAACCTACGAGCAGTACTTC. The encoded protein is CASSPLGLGTYEQYF.

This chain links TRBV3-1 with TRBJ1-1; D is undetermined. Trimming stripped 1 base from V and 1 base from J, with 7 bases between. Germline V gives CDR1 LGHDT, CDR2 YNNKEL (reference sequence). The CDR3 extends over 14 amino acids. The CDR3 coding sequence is TGTGCCAGCAGCCAAGGAATAACGAACACTGAAGCTTTCTTT. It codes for CASSQGITNTEAFF.

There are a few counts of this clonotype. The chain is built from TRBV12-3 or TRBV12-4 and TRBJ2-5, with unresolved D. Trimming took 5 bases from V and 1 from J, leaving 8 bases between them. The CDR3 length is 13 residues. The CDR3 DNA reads TGTGCCAGCAGTCCCTACTTCCAAGAGACCCAGTACTTC. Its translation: CASSPYFQETQYF.

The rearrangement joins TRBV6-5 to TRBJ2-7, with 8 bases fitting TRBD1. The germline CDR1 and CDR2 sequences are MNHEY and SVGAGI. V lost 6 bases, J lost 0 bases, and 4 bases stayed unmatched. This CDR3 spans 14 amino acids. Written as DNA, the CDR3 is TGTGCCAGCAGGAGGGACAGGAGCTCCTACGAGCAGTACTTC. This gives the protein CASRRDRSSYEQYF.

CDR3 region: CASSEDPGNEQFF. As DNA, the CDR3 is TGTGCCAGCAGTGAAGACCCGGGCAATGAGCAGTTCTTC. The chain joins TRBV6-1 to TRBJ2-1; D gene unclear. From germline, CDR1 is MNHNS and CDR2 SASEGT. This CDR3 is 13 amino acids long. Trimming removed 1 base from V and 6 bases from J, with 7 bases in between.

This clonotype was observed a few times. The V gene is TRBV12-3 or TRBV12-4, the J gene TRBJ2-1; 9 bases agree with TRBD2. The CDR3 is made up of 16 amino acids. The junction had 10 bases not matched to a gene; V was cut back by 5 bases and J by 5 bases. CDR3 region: CASSRFSGGTNNEQFF. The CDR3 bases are TGTGCCAGCAGTCGATTTAGCGGGGGAACAAACAATGAGCAGTTCTTC.

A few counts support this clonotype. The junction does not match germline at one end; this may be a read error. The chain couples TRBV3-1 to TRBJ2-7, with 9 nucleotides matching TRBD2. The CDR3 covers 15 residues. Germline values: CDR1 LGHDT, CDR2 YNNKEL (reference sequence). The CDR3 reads CASSQTGGGAYEQYF. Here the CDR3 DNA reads TGTGCCAGCAGCCAAACGGGCGGGGGGGCCTATGAGCAGTACTTC.

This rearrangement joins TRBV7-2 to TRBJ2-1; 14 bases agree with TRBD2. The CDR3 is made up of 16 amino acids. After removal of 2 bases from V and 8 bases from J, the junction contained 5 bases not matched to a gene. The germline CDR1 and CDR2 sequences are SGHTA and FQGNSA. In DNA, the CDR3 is TGTGCCAGCAGCTTATGGGGACTAGCGGGAGTCGATGAGCAGTTCTTC. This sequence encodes CASSLWGLAGVDEQFF.

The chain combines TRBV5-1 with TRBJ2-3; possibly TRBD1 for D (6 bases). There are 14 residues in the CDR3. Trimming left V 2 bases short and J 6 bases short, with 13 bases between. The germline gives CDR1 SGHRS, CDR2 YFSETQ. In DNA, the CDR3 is TGCGCCAGCAGCTTACCACAGGGAATGGATACGCAGTATTTT. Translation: CASSLPQGMDTQYF.

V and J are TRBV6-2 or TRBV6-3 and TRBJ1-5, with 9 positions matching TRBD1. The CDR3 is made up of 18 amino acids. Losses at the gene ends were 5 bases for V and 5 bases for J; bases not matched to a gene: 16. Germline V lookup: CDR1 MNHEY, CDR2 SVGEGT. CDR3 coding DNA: TGTGCCAGCAGTGTTCGGGGACAGGGCATATCCGGAGATCAGCCCCAGCATTTT. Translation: CASSVRGQGISGDQPQHF.

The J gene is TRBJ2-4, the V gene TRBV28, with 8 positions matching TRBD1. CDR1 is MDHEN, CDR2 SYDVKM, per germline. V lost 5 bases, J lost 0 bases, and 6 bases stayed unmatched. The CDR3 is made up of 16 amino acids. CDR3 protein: CASSTQGAEAKNIQYF. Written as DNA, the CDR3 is TGTGCCAGCAGTACTCAGGGGGCTGAAGCCAAAAACATTCAGTACTTC.

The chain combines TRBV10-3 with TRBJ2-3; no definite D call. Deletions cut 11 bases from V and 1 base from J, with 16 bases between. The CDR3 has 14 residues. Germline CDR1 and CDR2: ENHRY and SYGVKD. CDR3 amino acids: CASTGPAGTDTQYF. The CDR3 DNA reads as TGTGCCTCGACCGGGCCCGCGGGCACAGATACGCAGTATTTT.

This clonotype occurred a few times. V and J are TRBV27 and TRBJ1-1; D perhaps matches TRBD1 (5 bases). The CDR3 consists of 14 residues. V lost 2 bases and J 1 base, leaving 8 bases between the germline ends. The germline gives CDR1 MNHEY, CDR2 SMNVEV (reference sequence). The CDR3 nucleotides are TGTGCCAGCAGTTTAATGGGGCGGAACACTGAAGCTTTCTTT. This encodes CASSLMGRNTEAFF.